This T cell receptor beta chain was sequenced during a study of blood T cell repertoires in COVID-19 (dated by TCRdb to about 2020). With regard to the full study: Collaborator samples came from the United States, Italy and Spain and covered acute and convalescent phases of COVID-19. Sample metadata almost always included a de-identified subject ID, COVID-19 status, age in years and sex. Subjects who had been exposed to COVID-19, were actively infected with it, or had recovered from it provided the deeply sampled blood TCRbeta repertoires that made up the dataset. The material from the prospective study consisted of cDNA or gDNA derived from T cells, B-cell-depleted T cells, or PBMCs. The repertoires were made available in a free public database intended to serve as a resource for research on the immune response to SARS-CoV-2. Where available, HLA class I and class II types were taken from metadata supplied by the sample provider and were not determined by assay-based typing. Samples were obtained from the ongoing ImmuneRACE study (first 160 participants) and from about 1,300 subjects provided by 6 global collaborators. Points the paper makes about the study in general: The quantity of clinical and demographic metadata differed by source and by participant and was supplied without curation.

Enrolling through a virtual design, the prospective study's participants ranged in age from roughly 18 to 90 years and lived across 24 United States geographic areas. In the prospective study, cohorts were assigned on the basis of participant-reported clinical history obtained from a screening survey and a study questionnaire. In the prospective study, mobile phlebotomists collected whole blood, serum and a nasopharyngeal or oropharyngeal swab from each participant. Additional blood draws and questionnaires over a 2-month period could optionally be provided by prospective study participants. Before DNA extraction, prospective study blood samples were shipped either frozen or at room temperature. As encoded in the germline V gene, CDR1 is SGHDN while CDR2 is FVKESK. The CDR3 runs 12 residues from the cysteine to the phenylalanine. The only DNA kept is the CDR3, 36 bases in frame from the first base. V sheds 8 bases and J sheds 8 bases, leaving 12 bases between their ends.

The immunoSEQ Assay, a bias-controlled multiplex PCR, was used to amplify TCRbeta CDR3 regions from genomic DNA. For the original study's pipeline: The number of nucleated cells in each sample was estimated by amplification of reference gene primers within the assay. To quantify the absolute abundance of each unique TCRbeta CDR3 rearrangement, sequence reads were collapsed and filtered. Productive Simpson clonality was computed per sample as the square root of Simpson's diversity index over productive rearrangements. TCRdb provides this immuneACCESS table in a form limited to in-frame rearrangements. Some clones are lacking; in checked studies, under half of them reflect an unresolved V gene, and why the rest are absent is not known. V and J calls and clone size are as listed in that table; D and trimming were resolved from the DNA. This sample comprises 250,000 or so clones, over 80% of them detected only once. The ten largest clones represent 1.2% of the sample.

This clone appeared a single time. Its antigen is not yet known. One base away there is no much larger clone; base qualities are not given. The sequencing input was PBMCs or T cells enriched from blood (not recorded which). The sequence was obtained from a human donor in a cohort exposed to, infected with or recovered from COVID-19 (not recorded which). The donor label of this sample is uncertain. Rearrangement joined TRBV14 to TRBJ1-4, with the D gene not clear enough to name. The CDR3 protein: CASVNPGEKLFF. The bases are TGTGCCAGCGTTAACCCGGGGGAAAAACTGTTTTTT.